This TCR beta chain stems from a study of cytomegalovirus exposure and HLA in healthy donors. CDR1 and CDR2 from the germline V gene are MGHDK and SYGVNS. The CDR3 length is 14 residues. J gave up 4 bases and V 6 bases, and 6 bases lay outside the gene matches. Amplification used 60 Vbeta primers and 13 Jbeta primers. The method was immunoSEQ multiplex PCR; TCRdb's version includes in-frame clones alone and lacks a portion of them. The table includes 60,000 to 70,000 clones, 75% detected once. The source material was PBMCs. V and J are TRBV25-1 and TRBJ2-1, with 7 bases lining up with TRBD2. The TCR was taken from a woman between 35 and 50 years old in good health and CMV-seropositive. The CDR3 region has the DNA TGTGCCAGCAGGGGAGGGGATCCATACAATGAGCAGTTCTTC. Protein product: CASRGGDPYNEQFF.